This passage covers 26 T cell receptor beta chains from one sample sequenced in a study of graft-versus-host responses after intestinal transplantation. TCRdb's table, derived via immunoSEQ multiplex PCR, lists solely in-frame clones and lacks some. The data contain over 90,000 clones, roughly 93% of them seen just once; the ten biggest clones take up more than 0.9%. No antigens are known for them. Sequenced material: unstimulated CD8+ T cells sorted from spleen or lymph node cells, taken before intestinal transplant. Receptor source: a human donor who received an intestinal transplant.

This clone has a single count. The V gene is TRBV9, the J gene TRBJ2-2; unclear D gene. V shed 4 bases and J shed 7 bases, with 11 bases lying between them. Germline assignment: CDR1 SGDLS and CDR2 YYNGEE. The CDR3 spans 13 residues. The CDR3 is CASSPDRVGELFF. CDR3 bases: TGTGCCAGCAGCCCCGACCGTGTCGGGGAGCTGTTTTTT.

Only one count was recorded for this clone. V gene TRBV4-1 combines with J gene TRBJ2-2; tentatively, D is TRBD1 or TRBD2 (6 bases each). The length of the CDR3 is 15 residues. Germline CDR1 is MGHRA and CDR2 is YSYEKL. The germline V and J ends were trimmed by 3 bases and 7 bases, with 15 bases remaining between them. CDR3 DNA: TGCGCCAGCAGCCACCCAGAGGGGGGCAACGGGGAGCTGTTTTTT. This sequence encodes CASSHPEGGNGELFF.

The CDR3 DNA reads TGTGCCAGCAGTTACTCGAGCGGCGTTAATGAAAAACTGTTTTTT. It specifies CASSYSSGVNEKLFF. V gene TRBV6-6 combines with J gene TRBJ1-4; D not certain. The CDR3 contains 15 residues. Germline lookup yields CDR1 MNHNY and CDR2 SVGAGI (reference sequence). Between the trimmed V and J ends, which lost 0 bases and 4 bases, there was a span of 9 bases.

The CDR3 loop is CASSQDQWSEKLFF. The DNA for the CDR3 is TGTGCCAGCAGCCAAGATCAGTGGAGTGAAAAACTGTTTTTT. The rearrangement joins TRBV14 to TRBJ1-4; D is ambiguous. There are 14 residues in the CDR3. The V gene's germline CDR1 is SGHDN and CDR2 FVKESK. The V gene lost 0 bases and the J gene lost 7 bases, with 9 bases spanning the gap. Full variable domain (rest looked up from reference TRBV14 and TRBJ1-4): EAGVTQFPSHSVIEKGQTVTLRCDPISGHDNLYWYRRVMGKEIKFLLHFVKESKQDESGMPNNRFLAERTGGTYSTLKVQPAELEDSGVYFCASSQDQWSEKLFFGSGTQLSVL.

The chain uses TRBV21-1 and TRBJ1-2. TRBV21-1 is a pseudogene locus. The CDR3 extends over 17 amino acids. CDR3 protein: CASSMQKRGALNYGYTF. The CDR3 DNA sequence: TGTGCCAGCAGCATGCAGAAACGGGGAGCCTTAAACTATGGCTACACCTTC.

The chain recombines TRBV30 with TRBJ1-1, with 7 bases matching TRBD1. CDR1 and CDR2 (germline): GTSNPN, SVGIG (reference sequence). CDR3 length equals 15 residues. V dropped 5 bases and J dropped 3; count of bases not matched to a gene: 12. The CDR3, as DNA: TGTGCCTGGGACAACAGGGGTATCAGGCACACTGAAGCTTTCTTT. Protein: CAWDNRGIRHTEAFF.

V gene TRBV7-3 combines with J gene TRBJ2-1, with 11 nucleotides matching TRBD2. J lost 5 bases, V lost 5 bases, and 8 bases had no gene match. The germline CDR1 and CDR2 sequences are SGHTA and FQGTGA. The CDR3 loop spans 16 amino acids. CDR3 DNA sequence: TGTGCCAGCAGCCAAGGTAGCGGGGGGGCCCACAATGAGCAGTTCTTC. Amino acids: CASSQGSGGAHNEQFF.

The chain combines TRBV7-3 with TRBJ2-7, with D perhaps TRBD1 or TRBD2 (5 bases each). The CDR3 runs 15 residues. Germline CDR1 and CDR2: SGHTA and FQGTGA. V lost 5 bases, J lost 3 bases, and 17 bases lay in between. CDR3 region: CASSARDRRIYEQYF. In DNA, the CDR3 is TGTGCCAGCAGCGCCCGGGACCGAAGAATCTACGAGCAGTACTTC.

The chain couples TRBV7-8 to TRBJ1-3; no clear D. This CDR3 is 14 amino acids long. Germline V CDR1 and CDR2: SGHVS, FQNEAQ. V was shortened by 5 bases and J by 2 bases, with 10 bases between the two germline ends. The CDR3 here is CASSILRTGNTIYF. As DNA, the CDR3 is TGTGCCAGCAGCATACTGAGAACTGGAAACACCATATATTTT.

The chain couples TRBV18 to TRBJ1-6; D is undetermined. V was trimmed by 2 bases and J by 4 bases, leaving 9 bases between them. CDR3 length: 15 amino acids. Germline V CDR1 and CDR2: KGHSH, LQKENI. CDR3 amino acids: CASSPEQLYNSPLHF. The DNA of the CDR3 is TGTGCCAGCTCACCAGAACAGCTGTATAATTCACCCCTCCACTTT.

This chain uses TRBV2 with TRBJ1-1; weak D call: TRBD1 (5 bases). V gave up 3 bases and J gave up 0 bases, with 14 bases separating them. CDR3 size: 16 residues. Per germline, CDR1 SNHLY and CDR2 FYNNEI. CDR3 in DNA: TGTGCCAGCAGTGAGGGTCCAGGGTACATGAACACTGAAGCTTTCTTT. The encoded protein is CASSEGPGYMNTEAFF.

The chain carries TRBV7-9 and TRBJ2-1; no reliable D call. Germline-derived CDR1 and CDR2 are SEHNR and FQNEAQ (reference sequence). The CDR3 covers 12 residues. Trimming removed 5 bases from V and 8 bases from J, with 10 bases in between. CDR3 in amino acids: CASSIGYHEQFF. The CDR3 DNA is TGTGCCAGCAGCATTGGGTACCATGAGCAGTTCTTC.

The rearrangement uses TRBV2 and TRBJ2-7; no definite D call. The CDR3 has 14 amino acids. Germline V gene lookup returns CDR1 SNHLY and CDR2 FYNNEI. Trimming removed 1 base from V and 0 bases from J, with 7 bases in between. CDR3 in DNA: TGTGCCAGCAGTGAAGGGACGGGCTCCTACGAGCAGTACTTC. Its translation: CASSEGTGSYEQYF.

V and J are TRBV6-6 and TRBJ2-2; D is unclear. V was clipped by 6 bases and J by 0 bases, with 11 bases between them. The CDR3 totals 15 residues. The germline gives CDR1 MNHNY, CDR2 SVGAGI (reference sequence). CDR3: CASSPIRTNTGELFF. As DNA, the CDR3 is TGTGCCAGCAGCCCAATACGCACGAACACCGGGGAGCTGTTTTTT.

J is TRBJ1-6 and V is TRBV9; 7 bases agree with TRBD1. Trimming took 0 bases from V and 7 from J; bases not matched to a gene: 4. Germline values: CDR1 SGDLS, CDR2 YYNGEE. The CDR3 is 15 residues long. The CDR3 DNA follows: TGTGCCAGCAGCGTAGCTTCAGGGGGGAATTCACCCCTCCACTTT. This encodes CASSVASGGNSPLHF.

The chain carries TRBV6-5 and TRBJ2-1; D is possibly TRBD1 (6 bases). The CDR3 spans 15 residues. V gave up 2 bases and J gave up 6 bases, with 14 bases separating them. Germline values: CDR1 MNHEY, CDR2 SVGAGI. CDR3 loop: CASSYDWTDLNEQFF. The CDR3 DNA follows: TGTGCCAGCAGTTACGATTGGACAGACCTCAATGAGCAGTTCTTC.

Only one count was recorded for this clone. The gene calls are TRBV7-9 and TRBJ2-1; D not certain. Germline assignment: CDR1 SEHNR and CDR2 FQNEAQ (reference sequence). The V end lost 4 bases, the J end lost 0 bases, and 13 bases lay between the germline ends. There are 16 residues in the CDR3. The CDR3 DNA sequence: TGTGCCAGCAGCTCCTCTCTTGGGATCTCCTACAATGAGCAGTTCTTC. The encoded protein is CASSSSLGISYNEQFF.

The chain joins TRBV9 to TRBJ2-7, with D possibly being TRBD1 (6 bases). V lost 0 bases, J lost 4 bases, and 14 bases lay in between. The germline V gene has CDR1 SGDLS and CDR2 YYNGEE. The CDR3 totals 15 residues. CDR3: CASSVGGGPQYEQYF. The CDR3 nucleotides read TGTGCCAGCAGCGTAGGTGGGGGCCCCCAATACGAGCAGTACTTC.

The chain has TRBV4-1 and TRBJ2-1; the D gene is possibly TRBD1 (6 bases). Germline-derived CDR1 and CDR2 are MGHRA and YSYEKL. The CDR3 is made up of 14 amino acids. Trimming removed 1 base from V and 9 bases from J, with 13 bases in between. The CDR3 reads CASSQGAQGLEQFF. For the CDR3, the DNA is TGCGCCAGCAGCCAAGGGGCCCAGGGGCTTGAGCAGTTCTTC.

J is TRBJ2-5 and V is TRBV7-9; D may correspond to TRBD1 or TRBD2 (6 bases each). The CDR3 consists of 14 residues. The germline V and J ends were trimmed by 5 bases and 4 bases, with 14 bases remaining between them. Germline lookup yields CDR1 SEHNR and CDR2 FQNEAQ (reference sequence). The CDR3 DNA is TGTGCCAGCAGCCAACCGGGGGCGGGAGAGACCCAGTACTTC. Translating gives CASSQPGAGETQYF.

This chain uses TRBV6-5 with TRBJ2-7; 7 bases are a match to TRBD2. The CDR3 is 13 amino acids. CDR1 is MNHEY and CDR2 is SVGAGI in the germline V gene. V lost 6 bases and J lost 3; bases outside the gene matches: 5. In nucleotides, the CDR3 is TGTGCCAGCAGCCTTGGGGACTACTACGAGCAGTACTTC. Amino acid sequence: CASSLGDYYEQYF.

This clone is a singleton in its sample. V gene TRBV5-8 combines with J gene TRBJ2-2; 8 bases map to TRBD2. The CDR3 is 15 amino acids. V trimming: 0 bases; J trimming: 2 bases; junction bases outside the gene matches: 0. Germline CDR1 and CDR2: SGHTS and YDEGEE. In DNA form, the CDR3 reads TGTGCCAGCAGCTTGGGGACTAGCAACACCGGGGAGCTGTTTTTT. The encoded protein is CASSLGTSNTGELFF.

This chain uses TRBV7-9 with TRBJ1-1; TRBD1 might be the D (5 bases). CDR1 SEHNR and CDR2 FQNEAQ come from the germline V gene (reference sequence). The V end was cut by 2 bases, the J end by 1 base, with 14 bases between. This CDR3 comprises 16 residues. The CDR3 is CASSLFPGQGNTEAFF. In DNA form, the CDR3 reads TGTGCCAGCAGCTTATTCCCAGGGCAGGGGAACACTGAAGCTTTCTTT.

This clone appeared a few times. The chain joins TRBV18 to TRBJ2-7; D is uncertain. The CDR3 sequence is 15 residues long. Germline V gene sequence: CDR1 KGHSH, CDR2 LQKENI. With 3 bases removed from V and 2 bases from J, the gap between germline ends came to 14 bases. The CDR3 loop is CASSPPSTGTYEQYF. The CDR3 region has the DNA TGTGCCAGCTCACCTCCTTCGACGGGTACCTACGAGCAGTACTTC. The entire variable domain, with the rest obtained from reference TRBV18 and TRBJ2-7, is as follows: NAGVMQNPRHLVRRRGQEARLRCSPMKGHSHVYWYRQLPEEGLKFMVYLQKENIIDESGMPKERFSAEFPKEGPSILRIQQVVRGDSAAYFCASSPPSTGTYEQYFGPGTRLTVT.

CDR3 in amino acids: CASSLEGGGEQYF. The CDR3 nucleotides are TGCGCCAGCAGCTTGGAGGGAGGGGGCGAGCAGTACTTC. J is TRBJ2-7 and V is TRBV5-1, with D perhaps matching TRBD2 (7 bases). Germline V gives CDR1 SGHRS, CDR2 YFSETQ. This CDR3 has 13 residues. V was pared by 0 bases and J by 6 bases, with 10 bases between.

This clone is a singleton in its sample. The chain couples TRBV16 to TRBJ1-2; no definite D call. CDR3 length: 14 residues. The V gene's germline CDR1 is KGHSY and CDR2 FQNENV. The V and J ends lost 0 bases and 3 bases respectively, with 8 bases between them. The CDR3 protein is CASSQSAGDYGYTF. The CDR3 bases are TGTGCCAGCAGCCAATCGGCAGGTGACTATGGCTACACCTTC.